A single sample gave rise to the 24 T cell receptor beta chains below, sequenced in a study of shared clonotypes between healthy human individuals. The method was immunoSEQ multiplex PCR; TCRdb's version includes in-frame clones alone and lacks a portion of them. The sample has over a million clones; 78% are singletons. Sequencing input: memory CD4+ T cells from PBMCs. The subset was: CD45RA-negative fraction. These receptors were taken from a man younger than 35 in good health. Some clones in this sample may be carry-over from other donors' samples.

This chain links TRBV10-3 with TRBJ2-1; D is possibly TRBD2 (6 bases). Germline V lookup: CDR1 ENHRY, CDR2 SYGVKD. This CDR3 spans 13 amino acids. With 6 bases removed from V and 10 bases from J, the gap between germline ends came to 16 bases. CDR3 loop: CAISDGGPGEQFF. In DNA form, the CDR3 reads TGTGCCATCAGCGACGGAGGGCCGGGGGAGCAGTTCTTC.

This clone was detected a few times. This chain uses TRBV6-5 with TRBJ1-5; TRBD1 is a possible D gene (5 bases). The CDR3 is 15 amino acids. Germline V gene sequence: CDR1 MNHEY, CDR2 SVGAGI. V was cut by 5 bases and J by 0 bases, with 11 bases left in between. In DNA, the CDR3 is TGTGCCAGCAGTAAGGGACCTTATAGCAATCAGCCCCAGCATTTT. Protein sequence: CASSKGPYSNQPQHF.

The chain employs TRBV5-6 and TRBJ1-3; 8 positions match TRBD1. Unmatched junction bases numbered 4, after V lost 4 bases and J lost 7 bases. The CDR3 contains 13 residues. Germline lookup yields CDR1 SGHDT and CDR2 YYEEEE. The CDR3 here is CASSRTGRNTIYF. The CDR3 coding sequence is TGTGCCAGCAGCCGGACAGGGCGGAACACCATATATTTT.

The gene calls are TRBV28 and TRBJ2-5; 10 bases line up with TRBD1. Germline V gene data show CDR1 as MDHEN and CDR2 as SYDVKM. The V gene end was trimmed by 5 bases and the J gene end by 6 bases; junction bases not matched to a gene: 9. The CDR3 is made up of 15 amino acids. The CDR3 bases are TGTGCCAGCAGTCCCCGGGACAGGGGCTCCAAGACCCAGTACTTC. Translating gives CASSPRDRGSKTQYF.

This clone was counted a few times. The CDR3 coding sequence is TGTGCCAGCAGTGTCATGGACGGCTCTGGAAACACCATATATTTT. It codes for CASSVMDGSGNTIYF. The chain couples TRBV28 to TRBJ1-3; D ambiguous. The CDR3 has 15 residues. CDR1 is MDHEN and CDR2 is SYDVKM in the germline V gene. V gave up 5 bases and J gave up 0 bases, with 11 bases separating them.

The chain employs TRBV6-5 and TRBJ2-1; either TRBD1 or TRBD2 may supply D (5 bases each). This CDR3 comprises 15 residues. Trimming pared 5 bases from V and 6 bases from J, leaving 17 bases between. Germline-derived CDR1 and CDR2 are MNHEY and SVGAGI. CDR3 DNA: TGTGCCAGCAGTCCTACGGGACGGGCCGGCAATGAGCAGTTCTTC. It encodes CASSPTGRAGNEQFF.

This clone was recorded a few times. V and J are TRBV7-9 and TRBJ1-2, with D maybe TRBD1 (6 bases). The germline gives CDR1 SEHNR, CDR2 FQNEAQ (reference sequence). The CDR3 spans 13 residues. V was cut by 6 bases and J by 7 bases, with 15 bases left in between. This CDR3 reads CASRRGQYGGYTF. CDR3 DNA: TGTGCCAGCAGGCGAGGACAGTACGGTGGCTACACCTTC. The full variable domain, its missing parts supplied by reference TRBV7-9 and TRBJ1-2, is DTGVSQNPRHKITKRGQNVTFRCDPISEHNRLYWYRQTLGQGPEFLTYFQNEAQLEKSRLLSDRFSAERPKGSFSTLEIQRTEQGDSAMYLCASRRGQYGGYTFGSGTRLTVV.

V is TRBV7-7 and J is TRBJ2-1; 11 nucleotides agree with TRBD2. CDR1 SSHAT and CDR2 FNYEAQ come from the germline V gene (reference sequence). This CDR3 has 15 residues. Trimming at V came to 4 bases and at J to 3 bases, leaving 2 bases not matched to a gene. The CDR3 DNA sequence: TGTGCCAGCAGCTCTGGGACTAGCGGCTACAATGAGCAGTTCTTC. Its translation: CASSSGTSGYNEQFF.

The gene calls are TRBV6-5 and TRBJ2-7, with a tentative D call TRBD2 (5 bases). This CDR3 comprises 15 residues. Trimming pared 2 bases from V and 0 bases from J, leaving 11 bases between. Germline V CDR1 and CDR2: MNHEY, SVGAGI. CDR3 nucleotide sequence: TGTGCCAGCAGTTACAATCGGGAAAGCTCCTACGAGCAGTACTTC. Residues: CASSYNRESSYEQYF.

This clone was seen just once. The CDR3 spells CASSSSGQSQETQYF. CDR3 nucleotide sequence: TGTGCCAGCAGCTCATCCGGACAGTCACAAGAGACCCAGTACTTC. The chain joins TRBV7-3 to TRBJ2-5; possibly TRBD1 for D (6 bases). CDR3 length: 15 amino acids. Per the germline V gene, CDR1 is SGHTA and CDR2 is FQGTGA. Trimming cost V 4 bases and J 2 bases, with 14 bases left between them.

The CDR3 sequence: CASIRDPTSGELFF. CDR3 DNA: TGTGCCAGCATCCGGGACCCGACGTCCGGGGAGCTGTTTTTT. The gene calls are TRBV7-2 and TRBJ2-2; D is perhaps TRBD1 or TRBD2 (5 bases each). The CDR3 extends over 14 amino acids. V was pared by 7 bases and J by 6 bases, with 15 bases between. CDR1 and CDR2 (germline): SGHTA, FQGNSA. Looking up the rest from reference TRBV7-2 and TRBJ2-2 gives the full variable domain: GAGVSQSPSNKVTEKGKDVELRCDPISGHTALYWYRQSLGQGLEFLIYFQGNSAPDKSGLPSDRFSAERTGGSVSTLTIQRTQQEDSAVYLCASIRDPTSGELFFGEGSRLTVL.

This sequence joins TRBV29-1 and TRBJ2-1; D gene unclear. CDR1 SQVTM and CDR2 ANQGSEA come from the germline V gene. CDR3 length: 11 amino acids. The V and J ends lost 4 bases and 4 bases respectively, with 5 bases between them. In DNA form, the CDR3 reads TGCAGCGTTGGGCCGTACAATGAGCAGTTCTTC. Translating gives CSVGPYNEQFF.

This clone was recorded a few times. The chain links TRBV29-1 to TRBJ1-5, with D possibly matching TRBD1 (5 bases). Trimming removed 5 bases at V and 6 bases at J, with 14 bases between. The CDR3 is 13 residues long. The germline V gene has CDR1 SQVTM and CDR2 ANQGSEA. CDR3 in amino acids: CSVQAGIGQPQHF. The CDR3 DNA is TGCAGCGTTCAAGCAGGGATAGGTCAGCCCCAGCATTTT.

The chain combines TRBV11-3 with TRBJ2-2, with 7 bases aligning to TRBD1. The V gene's germline CDR1 is SGHNT and CDR2 YENEEA. V dropped 1 base and J dropped 6; count of bases not matched to a gene: 2. This CDR3 has 14 residues. CDR3 residues: CASSLGGQAGELFF. The DNA of the CDR3 is TGTGCCAGCAGCTTAGGTGGACAGGCCGGGGAGCTGTTTTTT.

The chain is built from TRBV29-1 and TRBJ2-7; D unclear. Deletions cut 0 bases from V and 7 bases from J, with 13 bases between. Looked up from germline, CDR1 is SQVTM and CDR2 is ANQGSEA. The length of the CDR3 is 13 residues. CDR3 protein: CSVEESAGWEQYF. In nucleotides, the CDR3 is TGCAGCGTTGAAGAATCCGCCGGGTGGGAGCAGTACTTC.

In its sample, this clone was seen a few times. This chain joins TRBV7-8 and TRBJ1-1; D is unresolved. The CDR3 is 14 amino acids. CDR1 is SGHVS, CDR2 FQNEAQ, per germline. V was trimmed by 2 bases and J by 1 base, leaving 8 bases between them. The CDR3 spells CASSLQPQNTEAFF. The CDR3 region has the DNA TGTGCCAGCAGCTTACAACCCCAGAACACTGAAGCTTTCTTT.

The rearrangement links TRBV2 to TRBJ2-5, with 13 bases aligning to TRBD2. CDR1 is SNHLY and CDR2 is FYNNEI in the germline V gene. V trimming: 5 bases; J trimming: 1 base; junction bases outside the gene matches: 4. The CDR3 length is 16 residues. In DNA form, the CDR3 reads TGTGCCAGCAGTCTGGGACTAGCGGGGAGCCAAGAGACCCAGTACTTC. This translates into CASSLGLAGSQETQYF.

V is TRBV6-6 and J is TRBJ1-1; D uncertain. The length of the CDR3 is 13 residues. The V gene lost 7 bases and the J gene lost 1 base, with 10 bases spanning the gap. The germline gives CDR1 MNHNY, CDR2 SVGAGI (reference sequence). The CDR3 loop reads CASNTLRNTEAFF. The CDR3, as DNA: TGTGCCAGCAACACCCTGCGGAACACTGAAGCTTTCTTT.

This clone has only a few counts. The V and J genes are TRBV29-1 and TRBJ1-1, with 11 nucleotides matching TRBD1. This CDR3 comprises 13 residues. The V and J ends lost 6 bases and 4 bases, in that order; junction bases with no gene match: 4. CDR1 and CDR2 (germline): SQVTM, ANQGSEA. The CDR3 protein is CSVGQGAFTEAFF. DNA of the CDR3: TGCAGCGTCGGACAGGGGGCCTTCACTGAAGCTTTCTTT.

This clone was detected a few times. The genes are TRBV7-6 and TRBJ2-1; 7 bases match TRBD2. This CDR3 has 13 amino acids. Per germline, CDR1 SGHVS and CDR2 FNYEAQ. V gave up 5 bases and J gave up 8 bases; unmatched junction bases: 6. CDR3 amino acids: CASSPRGVYEQFF. The CDR3, as DNA: TGTGCCAGCAGCCCCCGGGGGGTATATGAGCAGTTCTTC.

V is TRBV19 and J is TRBJ2-4; D remains ambiguous. The V gene's germline CDR1 is LNHDA and CDR2 SQIVND (reference sequence). V lost 3 bases, J lost 6 bases, and 9 bases lay in between. The CDR3 spans 13 residues. The CDR3 is CASSMAQINIQYF. The DNA for the CDR3 is TGTGCCAGTAGTATGGCACAGATAAACATTCAGTACTTC.

The chain couples TRBV11-2 to TRBJ1-6; TRBD1 matches at 10 bases. Germline assignment: CDR1 SGHAT and CDR2 FQNNGV. V lost 5 bases and J lost 7; bases outside the gene matches: 8. The CDR3 totals 16 residues. CDR3 bases: TGTGCCAGCAGCCGATCGGGACAGGGGCGGAATTCACCCCTCCACTTT. Residues: CASSRSGQGRNSPLHF.

This chain connects TRBV5-4 to TRBJ2-2; no reliable D call. V dropped 0 bases and J dropped 1 base, with 7 bases sitting between them. This CDR3 contains 15 residues. CDR1 SGHNT and CDR2 YYREEE come from the germline V gene (reference sequence). In nucleotides, the CDR3 is TGTGCCAGCAGCTTGGACTCTAAGAACACCGGGGAGCTGTTTTTT. The encoded protein is CASSLDSKNTGELFF.

The chain joins TRBV7-2 to TRBJ2-5; 12 positions agree with TRBD2. The CDR3 totals 15 residues. Germline trimming cut 5 bases from V and 4 bases from J; bases unmatched to any gene: 5. In germline, CDR1 is SGHTA, CDR2 FQGNSA. The CDR3 DNA is TGTGCCAGCAGCGACAGACTAGCGGGAGTAGAGACCCAGTACTTC. Translated: CASSDRLAGVETQYF.